Listed below are T cell receptor beta chains from one sample, sequenced in a study of cytotoxic CD8 clonotypes in ibrutinib-treated CLL. Profiling relied on immunoSEQ multiplex PCR, and the TCRdb table lists in-frame clones only, not all of them. The table includes tens of thousands of clones, 68% detected once. The source was PBMCs, collected at disease progression, from a patient treated with ibrutinib. These receptors were taken from a human donor with chronic lymphocytic leukemia. Each CDR3 is given with its conserved first and last residue. The order of the fields is CDR3 protein, CDR3 DNA, clone size, D gene, J gene, V gene. A D gene is named only where the DNA matches it firmly. For some rows the clone size is stated as once, few or many, or as a class when expanded; others skip it.

cdr3_aa: CASTYRGYNQPQHF; cdr3_nt: TGTGCCAGCACCTACAGGGGCTACAATCAGCCCCAGCATTTT; clone_size: few; d_call: TRBD1; j_call: TRBJ1-5; v_call: TRBV7-8
cdr3_aa: CACRDFGELFF; cdr3_nt: TGTGCCTGTCGGGATTTCGGGGAGCTGTTTTTT; clone_size: .; d_call: .; j_call: TRBJ2-2; v_call: TRBV30
cdr3_aa: CASSARQGEGYTF; cdr3_nt: TGTGCCAGCAGCGCCAGACAGGGTGAGGGCTACACCTTC; clone_size: .; d_call: TRBD1; j_call: TRBJ1-2; v_call: TRBV7-9
cdr3_aa: CSGYGDYGYTF; cdr3_nt: TGCAGCGGTTATGGGGACTATGGCTACACCTTC; clone_size: .; d_call: .; j_call: TRBJ1-2; v_call: TRBV29-1
cdr3_aa: CASNLAGYNEQFF; cdr3_nt: TGTGCCAGCAACCTAGCGGGATACAATGAGCAGTTCTTC; clone_size: medium-sized; d_call: TRBD2; j_call: TRBJ2-1; v_call: TRBV28
cdr3_aa: CASSFTPGINSNQPQHF; cdr3_nt: TGTGCCAGCAGTTTTACCCCCGGGATTAATAGCAATCAGCCCCAGCATTTT; clone_size: few; d_call: .; j_call: TRBJ1-5; v_call: TRBV27
cdr3_aa: CASSLLRGTSGIPQTQYF; cdr3_nt: TGTGCCAGCAGCCTCCTAAGGGGGACTAGCGGGATCCCTCAGACCCAGTACTTC; clone_size: .; d_call: TRBD2; j_call: TRBJ2-5; v_call: TRBV11-2
cdr3_aa: CASSLERVWAFNEQFF; cdr3_nt: TGTGCCAGCAGCTTGGAAAGGGTTTGGGCTTTTAATGAGCAGTTCTTC; clone_size: few; d_call: .; j_call: TRBJ2-1; v_call: TRBV5-6
cdr3_aa: CASYSRDRGRNMNTEAFF; cdr3_nt: TGCGCCAGCTACAGCCGGGACAGGGGGCGAAATATGAACACTGAAGCTTTCTTT; clone_size: few; d_call: TRBD1; j_call: TRBJ1-1; v_call: TRBV4-1
cdr3_aa: CSVDLREKSTDTQYF; cdr3_nt: TGCAGCGTTGACCTCCGGGAGAAGAGCACAGATACGCAGTATTTT; clone_size: once; d_call: .; j_call: TRBJ2-3; v_call: TRBV29-1
cdr3_aa: CASSETGADGYTF; cdr3_nt: TGTGCCAGCAGTGAAACAGGGGCGGATGGCTACACCTTC; clone_size: .; d_call: TRBD1; j_call: TRBJ1-2; v_call: TRBV6-1
cdr3_aa: CASSSGQGEQETQYF; cdr3_nt: TGTGCCAGCAGCTCTGGACAGGGAGAACAAGAGACCCAGTACTTC; clone_size: few; d_call: TRBD1; j_call: TRBJ2-5; v_call: TRBV5-4
cdr3_aa: CASRRLAGEAGELFF; cdr3_nt: TGTGCCAGCCGAAGACTAGCGGGAGAGGCCGGGGAGCTGTTTTTT; clone_size: once; d_call: TRBD2; j_call: TRBJ2-2; v_call: TRBV19
cdr3_aa: CASSASRGSNTEAFF; cdr3_nt: TGTGCCAGCAGCGCCTCCCGAGGGTCGAACACTGAAGCTTTCTTT; clone_size: .; d_call: .; j_call: TRBJ1-1; v_call: TRBV6-6
cdr3_aa: CASSRGGATAEAFF; cdr3_nt: TGTGCCAGCAGCCGGGGGGGGGCGACGGCTGAAGCTTTCTTT; clone_size: .; d_call: .; j_call: TRBJ1-1; v_call: TRBV6-5
cdr3_aa: CATSRAPSTDTQYF; cdr3_nt: TGTGCCACCAGCAGAGCCCCTAGCACAGATACGCAGTATTTT; clone_size: .; d_call: .; j_call: TRBJ2-3; v_call: TRBV15
cdr3_aa: CASSPGTGGFSRSPLHF; cdr3_nt: TGTGCCAGCAGCCCCGGGACAGGGGGCTTCTCACGTTCACCCCTCCACTTT; clone_size: few; d_call: TRBD1; j_call: TRBJ1-6; v_call: TRBV2
cdr3_aa: CARRSAFSTSEAFF; cdr3_nt: TGTGCCAGGCGTTCAGCCTTCTCCACATCTGAAGCTTTCTTT; clone_size: .; d_call: .; j_call: TRBJ1-1; v_call: TRBV2
cdr3_aa: CASSLTANYGYTF; cdr3_nt: TGTGCCAGCAGTCTTACCGCTAACTATGGCTACACCTTC; clone_size: .; d_call: .; j_call: TRBJ1-2; v_call: TRBV6-5
cdr3_aa: CASSPGAQNYNEQFF; cdr3_nt: TGTGCCAGCAGCCCCGGAGCGCAAAACTACAATGAGCAGTTCTTC; clone_size: .; d_call: .; j_call: TRBJ2-1; v_call: TRBV14
cdr3_aa: CASSLGASGGTSEQYF; cdr3_nt: TGTGCCAGCAGCTTAGGAGCTAGCGGGGGGACTTCCGAGCAGTACTTC; clone_size: .; d_call: TRBD2; j_call: TRBJ2-7; v_call: TRBV7-2
cdr3_aa: CASSPQGFGELFF; cdr3_nt: TGTGCCAGTAGTCCACAGGGTTTTGGGGAGCTGTTTTTT; clone_size: few; d_call: .; j_call: TRBJ2-2; v_call: TRBV19
cdr3_aa: CASKGQTYNEQFF; cdr3_nt: TGTGCCAGCAAGGGCCAGACGTACAATGAGCAGTTCTTC; clone_size: .; d_call: .; j_call: TRBJ2-1; v_call: TRBV11-2
cdr3_aa: CSVATGGEGSNQPQHF; cdr3_nt: TGCAGCGTGGCCACAGGGGGCGAGGGGAGCAATCAGCCCCAGCATTTT; clone_size: few; d_call: TRBD1; j_call: TRBJ1-5; v_call: TRBV29-1
cdr3_aa: CASSLEGVYGYTF; cdr3_nt: TGTGCCAGCAGCTTAGAGGGAGTTTATGGCTACACCTTC; clone_size: once; d_call: .; j_call: TRBJ1-2; v_call: TRBV7-2
cdr3_aa: CASSPLRGVRSEQFF; cdr3_nt: TGTGCCAGCAGCCCACTCCGGGGGGTTCGTAGTGAGCAGTTCTTC; clone_size: .; d_call: TRBD2; j_call: TRBJ2-1; v_call: TRBV7-9
cdr3_aa: CAISESPTSGDTQYF; cdr3_nt: TGTGCCATCAGTGAGTCACCAACTAGCGGGGATACGCAGTATTTT; clone_size: .; d_call: TRBD2; j_call: TRBJ2-3; v_call: TRBV10-3
cdr3_aa: CASSQSTSGQETQYF; cdr3_nt: TGTGCCAGCAGCCAATCGACTAGCGGCCAAGAGACCCAGTACTTC; clone_size: .; d_call: TRBD2; j_call: TRBJ2-5; v_call: TRBV7-3
cdr3_aa: CSVEDPLAAVSTDTQYF; cdr3_nt: TGCAGCGTTGAAGATCCCCTAGCGGCTGTTAGCACAGATACGCAGTATTTT; clone_size: .; d_call: TRBD2; j_call: TRBJ2-3; v_call: TRBV29-1
cdr3_aa: CASSQAPQGRGNQPQHF; cdr3_nt: TGCGCCAGCAGCCAGGCCCCCCAAGGCCGTGGCAATCAGCCCCAGCATTTT; clone_size: .; d_call: .; j_call: TRBJ1-5; v_call: TRBV4-1
cdr3_aa: CASSPPLGVAPGTGELFF; cdr3_nt: TGTGCCAGCAGCCCCCCCCTGGGAGTAGCTCCGGGCACCGGGGAGCTGTTTTTT; clone_size: .; d_call: .; j_call: TRBJ2-2; v_call: TRBV9
cdr3_aa: CASSSTGEPEELFF; cdr3_nt: TGTGCCAGCAGCTCGACAGGGGAGCCGGAGGAACTGTTTTTT; clone_size: .; d_call: TRBD1; j_call: TRBJ1-4; v_call: TRBV5-5
cdr3_aa: CAWSPARVRGYSPQHF; cdr3_nt: TGTGCCTGGAGTCCGGCCCGGGTCAGGGGATACTCCCCCCAGCATTTT; clone_size: .; d_call: .; j_call: TRBJ1-5; v_call: TRBV30
cdr3_aa: CASSRTSVSNEQFF; cdr3_nt: TGTGCCAGCAGCAGAACTAGCGTTTCTAATGAGCAGTTCTTC; clone_size: .; d_call: TRBD2; j_call: TRBJ2-1; v_call: TRBV7-2
cdr3_aa: CASSLSRVEQYF; cdr3_nt: TGTGCCAGCAGTTTGTCGAGGGTCGAGCAGTACTTC; clone_size: .; d_call: .; j_call: TRBJ2-7; v_call: TRBV27
cdr3_aa: CASSPGVGNQPQHF; cdr3_nt: TGTGCCAGCTCACCCGGGGTAGGCAATCAGCCCCAGCATTTT; clone_size: few; d_call: .; j_call: TRBJ1-5; v_call: TRBV18
cdr3_aa: CSARDFNEQYF; cdr3_nt: TGCAGTGCTAGAGATTTCAACGAGCAGTACTTC; clone_size: .; d_call: .; j_call: TRBJ2-7; v_call: TRBV20-1
cdr3_aa: CASRRQMSGEKLFF; cdr3_nt: TGTGCCAGCAGGCGCCAGATGTCGGGGGAAAAACTGTTTTTT; clone_size: .; d_call: .; j_call: TRBJ1-4; v_call: TRBV7-9
cdr3_aa: CASSSDSNSGANVLTF; cdr3_nt: TGTGCCAGCAGCTCCGACAGCAACTCTGGGGCCAACGTCCTGACTTTC; clone_size: .; d_call: .; j_call: TRBJ2-6; v_call: TRBV7-8